This TCR beta chain came from a study of T-cell memory formation after mild COVID-19. Study in general: Each donor largely had its own TCR clusters.

A word on this clonotype: Its target is unknown.

Libraries for TCRalpha and TCRbeta carried sample barcodes and unique molecular identifiers via 5'RACE. TCRdb fed the 5' RACE reads into MiXCR, producing one record per CDR3 protein. The table lists 450,000 to 650,000 distinct CDR3 sequences, 20% of them singletons. Study-level findings and limits: Researchers found some responding clones in pre-infection memory, a sign that cross-reactive memory joined.

Per the germline V gene, CDR1 is SEHNR and CDR2 is FQNEAQ (reference sequence). The V gene end was trimmed by 0 bases and the J gene end by 4 bases; junction bases not matched to a gene: 6. This CDR3 is 16 amino acids long. Source material: PBMCs or a T cell subset sorted from them (not recorded which). This clonotype was obtained from an adult woman who had mild COVID-19 (a few samples of this study predate the infection). Cell type and time point are not known. V usage is TRBV7-9 and J usage is TRBJ1-1; 9 nucleotides agree with TRBD1. DNA of the CDR3: TGTGCCAGCAGCTTAGCCACCGGGACAGGGCCCACTGAAGCTTTCTTT. It yields the protein CASSLATGTGPTEAFF. Complete variable domain (other parts from reference TRBV7-9 and TRBJ1-1): DTGVSQNPRHKITKRGQNVTFRCDPISEHNRLYWYRQTLGQGPEFLTYFQNEAQLEKSRLLSDRFSAERPKGSFSTLEIQRTEQGDSAMYLCASSLATGTGPTEAFFGQGTRLTVV.